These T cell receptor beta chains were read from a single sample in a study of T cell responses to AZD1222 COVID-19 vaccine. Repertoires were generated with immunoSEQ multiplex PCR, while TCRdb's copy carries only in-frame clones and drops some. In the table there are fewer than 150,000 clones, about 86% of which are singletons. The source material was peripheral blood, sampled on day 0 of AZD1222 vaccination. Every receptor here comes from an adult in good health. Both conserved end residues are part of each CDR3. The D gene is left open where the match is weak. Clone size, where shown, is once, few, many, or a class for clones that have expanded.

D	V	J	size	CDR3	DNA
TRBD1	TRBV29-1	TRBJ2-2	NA	CSVDRDRGTGELFF	TGCAGCGTTGATAGGGACAGGGGTACCGGGGAGCTGTTTTTT
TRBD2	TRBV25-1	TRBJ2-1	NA	CASSDMLGAGENNEQFF	TGTGCCAGCAGTGATATGTTAGGAGCGGGAGAGAACAATGAGCAGTTCTTC
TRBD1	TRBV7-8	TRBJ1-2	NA	CASSPGTDYGYTF	TGTGCCAGCAGCCCTGGGACAGATTATGGCTACACCTTC
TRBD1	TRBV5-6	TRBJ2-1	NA	CASSLTGGDEQFF	TGTGCCAGCAGCTTGACAGGGGGCGATGAGCAGTTCTTC
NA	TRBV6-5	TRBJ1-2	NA	CASSYLGGSGYTF	TGTGCCAGCAGTTACTTGGGGGGTTCTGGCTACACCTTC
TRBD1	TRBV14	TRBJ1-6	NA	CASSQQGVGGSPLHF	TGTGCCAGCAGCCAACAGGGGGTTGGAGGGTCACCCCTCCACTTT
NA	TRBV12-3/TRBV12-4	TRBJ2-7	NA	CASSSEYEQYF	TGTGCCAGCAGCAGCGAGTACGAGCAGTACTTC
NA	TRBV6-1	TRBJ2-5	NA	CASSEEGGLETQYF	TGTGCCAGCAGTGAAGAGGGGGGCCTGGAGACCCAGTACTTC
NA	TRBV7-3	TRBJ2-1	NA	CASSANGGYNEQFF	TGTGCCAGCAGCGCGAATGGAGGATACAATGAGCAGTTCTTC
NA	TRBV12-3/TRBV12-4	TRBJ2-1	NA	CASSLARAGEFF	TGTGCCAGCAGTTTAGCGAGGGCAGGGGAATTCTTC
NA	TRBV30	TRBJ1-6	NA	CAWSVGGILLHF	TGTGCCTGGAGTGTCGGAGGGATTCTCCTCCACTTT
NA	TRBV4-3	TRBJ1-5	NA	CASSQGLDGAKPQHF	TGCGCCAGCAGCCAAGGCCTCGACGGTGCGAAGCCCCAGCATTTT
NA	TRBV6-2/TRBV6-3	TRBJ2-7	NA	CASSPGRIQDPKYF	TGTGCCAGCAGTCCAGGTCGGATACAAGACCCTAAGTACTTC
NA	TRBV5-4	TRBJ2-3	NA	CASSLGPSTDTQYF	TGTGCCAGCAGCTTGGGGCCTAGCACAGATACGCAGTATTTT
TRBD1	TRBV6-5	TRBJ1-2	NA	CASSLRTGKSFNGYTF	TGTGCCAGCAGTTTGAGGACAGGGAAATCTTTCAATGGCTACACCTTC
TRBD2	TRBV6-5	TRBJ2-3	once	CASSYGGADTQYF	TGTGCCAGCAGTTACGGGGGGGCAGATACGCAGTATTTT
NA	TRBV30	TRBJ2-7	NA	CAWSVGASYEQYF	TGTGCCTGGAGTGTAGGGGCCTCCTACGAGCAGTACTTC
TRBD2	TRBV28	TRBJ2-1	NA	CASTHSGRVSSYNEQFF	TGTGCCAGCACCCACAGTGGGAGGGTAAGCTCCTACAATGAGCAGTTCTTC
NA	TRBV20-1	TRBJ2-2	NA	CSASPFVPNTGELFF	TGCAGTGCTAGTCCATTCGTCCCGAACACCGGGGAGCTGTTTTTT
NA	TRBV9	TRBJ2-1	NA	CASESRVPNEQFF	TGTGCCAGCGAGTCCAGGGTTCCCAATGAGCAGTTCTTC
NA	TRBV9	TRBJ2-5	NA	CASSSPRETQYF	TGTGCCAGCAGCTCCCCGCGGGAGACCCAGTACTTC
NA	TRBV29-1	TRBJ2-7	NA	CSVQQSYEQYF	TGCAGCGTTCAGCAGTCCTACGAGCAGTACTTC
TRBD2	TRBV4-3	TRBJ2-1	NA	CASSQDASGSIGEQFF	TGCGCCAGCAGCCAAGATGCTAGCGGGAGTATTGGTGAGCAGTTCTTC